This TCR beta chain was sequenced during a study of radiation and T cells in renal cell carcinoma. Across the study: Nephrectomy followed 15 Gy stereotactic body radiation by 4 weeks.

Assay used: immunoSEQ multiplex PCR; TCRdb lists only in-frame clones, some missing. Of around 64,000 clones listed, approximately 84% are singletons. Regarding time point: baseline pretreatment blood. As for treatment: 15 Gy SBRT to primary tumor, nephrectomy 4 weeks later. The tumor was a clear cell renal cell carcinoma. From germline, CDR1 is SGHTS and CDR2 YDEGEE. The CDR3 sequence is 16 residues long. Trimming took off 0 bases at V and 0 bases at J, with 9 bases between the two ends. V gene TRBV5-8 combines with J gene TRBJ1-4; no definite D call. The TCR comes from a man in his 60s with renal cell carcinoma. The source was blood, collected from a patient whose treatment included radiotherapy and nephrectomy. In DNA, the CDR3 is TGTGCCAGCAGCTTGGACAACCGAGCAACTAATGAAAAACTGTTTTTT. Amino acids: CASSLDNRATNEKLFF.